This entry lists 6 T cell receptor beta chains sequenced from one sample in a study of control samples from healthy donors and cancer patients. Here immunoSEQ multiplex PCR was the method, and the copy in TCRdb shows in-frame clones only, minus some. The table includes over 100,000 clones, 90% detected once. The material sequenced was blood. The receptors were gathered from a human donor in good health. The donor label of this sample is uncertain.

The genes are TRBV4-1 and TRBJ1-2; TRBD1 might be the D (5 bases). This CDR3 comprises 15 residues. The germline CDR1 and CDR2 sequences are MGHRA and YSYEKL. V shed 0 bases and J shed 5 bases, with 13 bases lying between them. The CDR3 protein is CASSQEKGEGYGYTF. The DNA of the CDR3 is TGCGCCAGCAGCCAAGAGAAAGGGGAGGGGTATGGCTACACCTTC.

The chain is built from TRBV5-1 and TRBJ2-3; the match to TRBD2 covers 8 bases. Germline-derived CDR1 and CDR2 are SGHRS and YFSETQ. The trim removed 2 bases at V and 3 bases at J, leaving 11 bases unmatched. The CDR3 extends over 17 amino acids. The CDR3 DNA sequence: TGCGCCAGCAGCTTCGGGCTTAACGGGGGGGCAACAGATACGCAGTATTTT. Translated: CASSFGLNGGATDTQYF.

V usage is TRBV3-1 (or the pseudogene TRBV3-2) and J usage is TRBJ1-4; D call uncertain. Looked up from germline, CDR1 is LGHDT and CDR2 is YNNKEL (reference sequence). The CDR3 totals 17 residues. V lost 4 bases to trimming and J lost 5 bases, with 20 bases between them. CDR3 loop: CASSPPPKGLWNEKLFF. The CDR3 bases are TGTGCCAGCAGCCCGCCACCGAAAGGCTTATGGAATGAAAAACTGTTTTTT.

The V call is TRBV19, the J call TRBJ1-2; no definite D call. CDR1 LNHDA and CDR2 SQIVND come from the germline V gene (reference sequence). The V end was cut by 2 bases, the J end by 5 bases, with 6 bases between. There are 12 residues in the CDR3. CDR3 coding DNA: TGTGCCAGTAGTATAACGCCGTATGGCTACACCTTC. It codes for CASSITPYGYTF. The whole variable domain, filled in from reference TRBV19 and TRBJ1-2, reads DGGITQSPKYLFRKEGQNVTLSCEQNLNHDAMYWYRQDPGQGLRLIYYSQIVNDFQKGDIAEGYSVSREKKESFPLTVTSAQKNPTAFYLCASSITPYGYTFGSGTRLTVV.

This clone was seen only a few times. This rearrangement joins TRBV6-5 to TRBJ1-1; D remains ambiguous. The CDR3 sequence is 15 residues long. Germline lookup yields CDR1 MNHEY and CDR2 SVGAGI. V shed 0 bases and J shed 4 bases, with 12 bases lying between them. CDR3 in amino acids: CASSYSTPWVTEAFF. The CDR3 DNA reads TGTGCCAGCAGTTACTCGACCCCCTGGGTCACTGAAGCTTTCTTT.

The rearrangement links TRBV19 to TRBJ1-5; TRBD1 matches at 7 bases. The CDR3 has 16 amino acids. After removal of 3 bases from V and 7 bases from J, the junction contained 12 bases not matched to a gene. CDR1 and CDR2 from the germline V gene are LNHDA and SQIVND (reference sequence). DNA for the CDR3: TGTGCCAGTAGTATGGGTTACAGGGGCCGGGGACAGCCCCAGCATTTT. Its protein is CASSMGYRGRGQPQHF.